This note documents a single TCR beta chain sequence. These data are taken from a study of PD-1 blockade in classical Hodgkin lymphoma. Relapses following autologous stem cell transplantation were seen in all patients, with brentuximab vedotin exposure varying. By magnetic negative selection, CD8+ T cells were isolated from the thawed PBMCs. Repertoires were generated with immunoSEQ multiplex PCR, while TCRdb's copy carries only in-frame clones and drops some. The sample lists approximately 4,500 clones, around 80% occurring once. Per the germline V gene, CDR1 is SGHVS and CDR2 is FQNEAQ. Between the trimmed V and J ends, which lost 0 bases and 2 bases, there was a span of 7 bases. The CDR3 is 15 residues long.

Material: CD8+ T cells from blood, obtained at baseline. The clonotype originates from a human donor with classical Hodgkin lymphoma. The chain uses TRBV7-8 and TRBJ2-2; D is unclear. DNA for the CDR3: TGTGCCAGCAGCTTAGCCGGAAAAAACACCGGGGAGCTGTTTTTT. This sequence encodes CASSLAGKNTGELFF.